This TCR beta chain derives from a study of Ad26.COV2.S vaccination and SARS-CoV-2 variants. The study's findings and limits: Vaccinated and placebo-treated recipients had similar non-spike TCR breadth. People given the vaccine had a wider spike-specific TCR breadth than placebo recipients did.

Of note for this clone: The antigen remains undetermined.

The table came from immunoSEQ multiplex PCR; TCRdb's copy has only in-frame clones and leaves some out. The table has roughly 380,000 clones, about 91% seen once; the top ten hold 3% to 5%. Trimming took 3 bases from V and 0 from J; bases not matched to a gene: 2. The CDR3 has 16 residues. Per germline, CDR1 PRHDT and CDR2 FYEKMQ (reference sequence). The source is a human donor who had recovered from COVID-19. This material consisted of peripheral blood, taken after recovery from COVID-19. The chain has TRBV13 and TRBJ1-5; 10 nucleotides match TRBD1. CDR3 loop: CASSLGQGSSNQPQHF. The DNA for the CDR3 is TGTGCCAGCAGCTTGGGACAGGGGAGTAGCAATCAGCCCCAGCATTTT.